This T cell receptor (beta chain) derives from a study of response to subunit inactivated influenza vaccine. TCRdb re-derived calls from the RT-PCR reads in MiXCR, one entry per CDR3 protein. The data hold around 320,000 distinct CDR3 sequences, with approximately 23% observed a single time. This clonotype occurred a few times. The antigen is unknown. Study conclusions and caveats: It was the authors' suggestion that each seasonal influenza vaccination recruits few new T cells.

Germline assignment: CDR1 SQVTM and CDR2 ANQGSEA. Trimming removed 4 bases from V and 0 bases from J, with 13 bases in between. The CDR3 contains 15 residues. Sample: PBMCs from blood, taken about 20 months after vaccination. The chain employs TRBV29-1 and TRBJ1-5, with D uncertain. This receptor was obtained from a man in his fifties or sixties who received an inactivated influenza vaccine. The chain's CDR3 is CSVVVGTGSNQPQHF. The CDR3 coding sequence is TGCAGCGTTGTGGTGGGAACTGGTAGCAATCAGCCCCAGCATTTT.